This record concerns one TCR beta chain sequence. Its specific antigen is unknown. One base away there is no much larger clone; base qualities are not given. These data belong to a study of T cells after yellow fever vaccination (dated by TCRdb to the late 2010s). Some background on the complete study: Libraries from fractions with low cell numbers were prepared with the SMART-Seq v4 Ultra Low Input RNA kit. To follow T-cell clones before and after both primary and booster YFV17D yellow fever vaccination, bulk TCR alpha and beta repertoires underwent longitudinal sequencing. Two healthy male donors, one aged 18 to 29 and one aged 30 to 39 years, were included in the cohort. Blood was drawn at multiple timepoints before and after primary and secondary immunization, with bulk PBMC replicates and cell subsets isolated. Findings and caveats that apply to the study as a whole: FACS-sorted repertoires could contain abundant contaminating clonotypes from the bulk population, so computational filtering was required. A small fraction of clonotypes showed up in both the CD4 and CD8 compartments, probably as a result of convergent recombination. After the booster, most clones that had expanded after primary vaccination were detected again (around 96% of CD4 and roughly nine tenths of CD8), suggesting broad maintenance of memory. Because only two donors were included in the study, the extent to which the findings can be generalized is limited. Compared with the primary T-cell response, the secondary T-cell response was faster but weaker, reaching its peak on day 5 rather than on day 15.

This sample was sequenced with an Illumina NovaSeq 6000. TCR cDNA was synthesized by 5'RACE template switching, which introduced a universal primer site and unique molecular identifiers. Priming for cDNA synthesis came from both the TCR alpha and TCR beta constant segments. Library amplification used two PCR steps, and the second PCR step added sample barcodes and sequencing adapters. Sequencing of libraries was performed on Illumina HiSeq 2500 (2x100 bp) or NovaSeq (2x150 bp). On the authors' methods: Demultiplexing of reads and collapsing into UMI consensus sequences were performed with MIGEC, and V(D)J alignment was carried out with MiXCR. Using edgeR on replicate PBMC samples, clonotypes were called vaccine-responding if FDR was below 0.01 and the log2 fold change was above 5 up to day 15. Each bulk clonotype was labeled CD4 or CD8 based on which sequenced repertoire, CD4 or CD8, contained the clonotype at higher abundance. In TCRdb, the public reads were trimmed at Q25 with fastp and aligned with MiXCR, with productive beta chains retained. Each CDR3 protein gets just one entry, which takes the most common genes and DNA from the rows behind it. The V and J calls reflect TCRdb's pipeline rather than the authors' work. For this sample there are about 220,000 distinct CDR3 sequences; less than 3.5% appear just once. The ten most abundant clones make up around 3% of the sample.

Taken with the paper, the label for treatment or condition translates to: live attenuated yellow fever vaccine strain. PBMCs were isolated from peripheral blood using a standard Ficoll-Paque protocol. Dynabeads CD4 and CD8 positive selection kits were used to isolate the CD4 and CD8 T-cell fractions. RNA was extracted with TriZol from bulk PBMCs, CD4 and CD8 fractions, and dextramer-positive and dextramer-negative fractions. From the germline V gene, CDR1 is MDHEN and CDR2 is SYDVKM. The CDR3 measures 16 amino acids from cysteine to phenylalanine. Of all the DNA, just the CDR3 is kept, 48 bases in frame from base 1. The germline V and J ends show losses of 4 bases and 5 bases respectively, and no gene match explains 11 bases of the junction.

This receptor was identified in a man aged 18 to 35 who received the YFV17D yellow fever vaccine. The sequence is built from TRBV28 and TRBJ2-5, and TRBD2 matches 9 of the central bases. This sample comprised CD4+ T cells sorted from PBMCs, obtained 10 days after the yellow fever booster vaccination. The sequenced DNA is TGTGCCAGCAGTTGGGGGGCCGCGGGGGGGCACGAGACCCAGTACTTC. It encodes CASSWGAAGGHETQYF.